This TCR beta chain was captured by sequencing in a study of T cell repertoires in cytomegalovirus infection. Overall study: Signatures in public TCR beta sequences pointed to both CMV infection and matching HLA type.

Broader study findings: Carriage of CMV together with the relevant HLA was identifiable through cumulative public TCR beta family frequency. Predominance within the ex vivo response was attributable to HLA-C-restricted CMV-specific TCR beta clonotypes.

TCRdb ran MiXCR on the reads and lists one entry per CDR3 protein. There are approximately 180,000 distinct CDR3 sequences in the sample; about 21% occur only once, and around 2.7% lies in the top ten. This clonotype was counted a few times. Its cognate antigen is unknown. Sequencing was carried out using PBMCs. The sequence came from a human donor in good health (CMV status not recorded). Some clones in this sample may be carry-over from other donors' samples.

CDR3 amino acids: CASSPGTSGTNEQFF. The CDR3 DNA is TGTGCCAGCAGCCCAGGGACTAGCGGGACCAATGAGCAGTTCTTC. The chain recombines TRBV7-4 with TRBJ2-1; 13 positions match TRBD2. Trimming at V came to 5 bases and at J to 6 bases, leaving 4 bases not matched to a gene. This CDR3 comprises 15 residues. CDR1 SGHVT and CDR2 SQSDAQ come from the germline V gene.